This T cell receptor (beta chain) was captured by sequencing in a study of shared clonotypes between healthy human individuals. Sorted subsets were amplified in replicate PCRs using around 0.2 ug DNA, 30,000 to 35,000 T cell genomes. Here immunoSEQ multiplex PCR was the method, and the copy in TCRdb shows in-frame clones only, minus some. The data contain some 2.4 million clones, 80% to 95% of them singletons. Note on this clone: Other DNA sequences from this sample encode an identical CDR3 as well.

The length of the CDR3 is 12 residues. Trimming shortened V by 8 bases and J by 2 bases, and 7 bases separated the two germline ends. Germline CDR1 reads MDHEN; CDR2 reads SYDVKM. The sequence was collected from a man aged 18 to 35 in good health. Some clones in this sample may be carry-over from other donors' samples. Sequenced: naive CD4+ T cells from PBMCs. The subset is: CD45RA+ positively selected. This chain links TRBV28 with TRBJ2-1; D is uncertain. CDR3 sequence: CASRLAYNEQFF. DNA of the CDR3: TGTGCCAGCCGCTTAGCCTACAATGAGCAGTTCTTC.